Listed here are 30 T cell receptor delta chains from one sample, sequenced in a study of human gamma delta and Vdelta1 T cells. TCRdb reanalysed the PCR reads with CATT. Of about 6,400 delta-chain clones in the sample, roughly 40% are singletons; the top ten hold roughly 9%. No antigen has been identified for these receptors. The specimen sequenced was Vdelta1 gamma-delta T cells from blood grown in culture (DOT cells). The source of these receptors is a human donor in good health.

This clone came up a few times. The rearrangement joins TRDV1 to TRDJ1, with 10 bases fitting TRDD3. CDR1 is TSWWSYY and CDR2 is QGS in the germline V gene. The CDR3 has 21 amino acids. Trimming at V came to 0 bases and at J to 0 bases, leaving 16 bases not matched to a gene. The CDR3 spells CALGELGPSRGIRGYTDKLIF. Written as DNA, the CDR3 is TGTGCTCTTGGGGAACTTGGCCCCTCGCGGGGGATACGGGGGTACACCGATAAACTCATCTTT.

The chain carries TRDV1 and TRDJ1; 11 bases fit TRDD3. The V gene end was trimmed by 0 bases and the J gene end by 3 bases; junction bases not matched to a gene: 42. There are 29 residues in the CDR3. CDR1 is TSWWSYY, CDR2 QGS, per germline. CDR3 in DNA: TGTGCTCTTGGGGAACTTGAAAAGGTAGACCGCCTTCCCCCCAGGGGACTGGGGGATAGAAAGGAGGGCTCCGATAAACTCATCTTT. Residues: CALGELEKVDRLPPRGLGDRKEGSDKLIF.

This clone was seen a few times. The chain links TRDV1 to TRDJ2, with TRDD3 matching over 8 bases. Germline CDR1 is TSWWSYY and CDR2 is QGS. With 6 bases clipped from V and 1 base from J, the junction kept 25 bases outside the gene matches. The CDR3 extends over 22 amino acids. CDR3 nucleotides: TGTGCTCTTGGCGACACACCCAGGAGTGGGGGATCGGTCATGGTTTTGACAGCACAACTCTTCTTT. It encodes CALGDTPRSGGSVMVLTAQLFF.

This chain joins TRDV1 and TRDJ1; 7 nucleotides match TRDD3. J was trimmed by 4 bases and V by 0 bases; bases with no gene match: 11. The CDR3 has 17 residues. The germline V gene encodes CDR1 TSWWSYY and CDR2 QGS. Here the CDR3 DNA reads TGTGCTCTTGGGGAACTTGAAGGGGTGGGGGAAGGCGATAAACTCATCTTT. It is translated as CALGELEGVGEGDKLIF.

The chain is built from TRDV1 and TRDJ1; 8 positions agree with TRDD2. Germline V lookup: CDR1 TSWWSYY, CDR2 QGS. This CDR3 comprises 23 residues. The J segment lost 0 bases and the V segment lost 1 base, leaving 25 bases of the junction unmatched. CDR3 residues: CALGEPTSYDSGDCFEDTDKLIF. The CDR3 DNA reads as TGTGCTCTTGGGGAACCAACTTCCTACGATTCAGGGGATTGTTTTGAGGACACCGATAAACTCATCTTT.

Points on this clone: A far larger clone differs by one base, so this is likely a read error. The chain couples TRDV1 to TRDJ1; TRDD3 matches at 10 bases. V trimming: 2 bases; J trimming: 0 bases; junction bases outside the gene matches: 18. The CDR3 is 21 residues long. Germline values: CDR1 TSWWSYY, CDR2 QGS. The CDR3 bases are TGTGCTCTTGGGGAATGCCTGACCCTGTACTGGGGGATCGGGGACACCGATAAACTCATCTTT. Translating gives CALGECLTLYWGIGDTDKLIF.

The chain joins TRDV1 to TRDJ1, with D perhaps matching TRDD2 or TRDD3 (5 bases each). The CDR3 sequence is 19 residues long. V gave up 6 bases and J gave up 6 bases, with 32 bases separating them. Germline V gene data show CDR1 as TSWWSYY and CDR2 as QGS. The DNA for the CDR3 is TGTGCTCTTGGCCCCCCGGGTCGGCCTACTGGCGACTACGAAAATAAACTCATCTTT. Protein sequence: CALGPPGRPTGDYENKLIF.

V gene TRDV1 combines with J gene TRDJ1, with 7 bases that match TRDD3. Germline trimming cut 0 bases from V and 1 base from J; bases unmatched to any gene: 26. This CDR3 spans 23 amino acids. CDR1 and CDR2 (germline): TSWWSYY, QGS. This CDR3 is CALGELGPSVKVYWGPVTDKLIF. The CDR3 nucleotides are TGTGCTCTTGGGGAACTAGGGCCCTCGGTAAAGGTGTACTGGGGCCCCGTCACCGATAAACTCATCTTT.

The V and J genes are TRDV1 and TRDJ1; 9 bases map to TRDD3. Germline values: CDR1 TSWWSYY, CDR2 QGS. CDR3 length: 21 residues. Losses at the gene ends were 2 bases for V and 0 bases for J; bases not matched to a gene: 19. The CDR3 here is CALGEASSYWGTPIHTDKLIF. DNA for the CDR3: TGTGCTCTTGGGGAAGCCTCCTCCTACTGGGGGACCCCGATCCACACCGATAAACTCATCTTT.

This chain uses TRDV1 with TRDJ1; TRDD3 matches 9 bases. The V gene end was trimmed by 2 bases and the J gene end by 0 bases; junction bases not matched to a gene: 13. Germline values: CDR1 TSWWSYY, CDR2 QGS. This CDR3 is built from 19 residues. The CDR3 sequence: CALGEGSTGGLTDTDKLIF. CDR3 nucleotide sequence: TGTGCTCTTGGGGAAGGTAGTACTGGGGGACTTACTGACACCGATAAACTCATCTTT.

The chain recombines TRDV1 with TRDJ1, with 9 bases aligning to TRDD2. V dropped 1 base and J dropped 6; count of bases not matched to a gene: 36. CDR3 size: 25 residues. The germline V gene encodes CDR1 TSWWSYY and CDR2 QGS. For the CDR3, the DNA is TGTGCTCTTGGGGAACCCCTCCCTTCCTACGACCGTACTCGAACCCCCCCCACGGGAACCAATAAACTCATCTTT. Protein sequence: CALGEPLPSYDRTRTPPTGTNKLIF.

This clone was seen a handful of times. V and J are TRDV1 and TRDJ1; 9 bases align to TRDD3. CDR1 is TSWWSYY and CDR2 is QGS in the germline V gene. This CDR3 spans 23 amino acids. The V segment lost 1 base and the J segment 0 bases; nucleotides outside the gene matches: 24. The CDR3: CALGERPAYRGTGGLSYTDKLIF. The CDR3 DNA sequence: TGTGCTCTTGGGGAACGGCCGGCCTATCGGGGCACTGGGGGACTCTCTTACACCGATAAACTCATCTTT.

The chain recombines TRDV1 with TRDJ1, with D perhaps TRDD2 (6 bases). Germline values: CDR1 TSWWSYY, CDR2 QGS. This CDR3 contains 18 residues. V was trimmed by 4 bases and J by 3 bases, leaving 24 bases between them. CDR3 in DNA: TGTGCTCTTGGGGTCCCGCCTTCCCAGACCGGATGGTCCGATAAACTCATCTTT. It is translated as CALGVPPSQTGWSDKLIF.

By share, this clone counts as medium-sized. The chain links TRDV1 to TRDJ1, with TRDD3 identical over 9 bases. Trimming removed 3 bases from V and 4 bases from J; junction bases left unmatched: 30. The V gene's germline CDR1 is TSWWSYY and CDR2 QGS. This CDR3 is 23 amino acids long. The CDR3 is CALGETSLLGDNSLSEHIDKLIF. In DNA form, the CDR3 reads TGTGCTCTTGGGGAGACTTCCCTTTTGGGGGATAATTCCCTTTCAGAGCACATCGATAAACTCATCTTT.

The chain is built from TRDV1 and TRDJ1; TRDD2 is a possible D gene (6 bases). The CDR3 totals 19 residues. V was cut by 0 bases and J by 1 base, with 21 bases left in between. Germline loops: CDR1 TSWWSYY, CDR2 QGS. DNA of the CDR3: TGTGCTCTTGGGGAACTAAATCCCTTCCCCCTTACCCGCACCGATAAACTCATCTTT. Amino acids: CALGELNPFPLTRTDKLIF.

This clone is judged medium-sized (0.01 to 0.1%). J is TRDJ1 and V is TRDV1; the match to TRDD3 covers 9 bases. Germline-derived CDR1 and CDR2 are TSWWSYY and QGS. Trimming removed 4 bases from V and 7 bases from J; junction bases left unmatched: 22. The CDR3 contains 19 residues. Here the CDR3 reads CALGVTVEGPVLGDLKLIF. The CDR3 region has the DNA TGTGCTCTTGGGGTGACCGTGGAGGGTCCCGTACTGGGGGACCTTAAACTCATCTTT.

The V and J genes are TRDV1 and TRDJ1, with 13 bases matching TRDD3. Per germline, CDR1 TSWWSYY and CDR2 QGS. The CDR3 has 21 amino acids. Unmatched junction bases numbered 18, after V lost 5 bases and J lost 0 bases. The CDR3 spells CALGPPSLLGDTSQYTDKLIF. The CDR3 DNA reads as TGTGCTCTTGGGCCACCTTCTTTACTGGGGGATACGTCCCAGTACACCGATAAACTCATCTTT.

The sample holds a few counts of this clone. The chain joins TRDV1 to TRDJ3; 7 positions agree with TRDD3. CDR3 size: 20 residues. Unmatched junction bases numbered 10, after V lost 2 bases and J lost 0 bases. Germline loops: CDR1 TSWWSYY, CDR2 QGS. The DNA for the CDR3 is TGTGCTCTTGGGGAAGGCTTGGGGGAGCCGAACTCCTGGGACACCCGACAGATGTTTTTC. Translating it yields CALGEGLGEPNSWDTRQMFF.

The gene calls are TRDV1 and TRDJ1; TRDD3 matches 12 bases. The V segment lost 5 bases and the J segment 1 base; nucleotides outside the gene matches: 23. Germline V gives CDR1 TSWWSYY, CDR2 QGS. The CDR3 consists of 22 residues. The CDR3 DNA is TGTGCTCTTGGGAACCCCACCCCTCTGGGGGATACGGGCACCTTTTTCACCGATAAACTCATCTTT. Translated: CALGNPTPLGDTGTFFTDKLIF.

The V gene is TRDV1, the J gene TRDJ1; 11 bases fit TRDD3. The CDR3 spans 18 residues. J gave up 8 bases and V 0 bases, and 14 bases lay outside the gene matches. Germline V lookup: CDR1 TSWWSYY, CDR2 QGS. Here the CDR3 reads CALGELDSRYWGIRKLIF. The DNA for the CDR3 is TGTGCTCTTGGGGAACTGGATTCCCGATACTGGGGGATAAGAAAACTCATCTTT.

This clone is medium-sized by share. This CDR3 is also generated by other DNA sequences in the sample. This chain links TRDV1 with TRDJ1; perhaps TRDD3 as D (5 bases). Trimming stripped 0 bases from V and 0 bases from J, with 17 bases between. Germline V gene sequence: CDR1 TSWWSYY, CDR2 QGS. The CDR3 runs 18 residues. CDR3 sequence (DNA): TGTGCTCTTGGGGAACTAGGGACAAGGGGGCCTTACACCGATAAACTCATCTTT. Amino acids: CALGELGTRGPYTDKLIF.

This clone was recorded a few times. The chain links TRDV1 to TRDJ1; 13 positions agree with TRDD3. Germline V lookup: CDR1 TSWWSYY, CDR2 QGS. This CDR3 comprises 25 residues. V gave up 3 bases and J gave up 0 bases; unmatched junction bases: 28. CDR3 protein: CALGDPLGTGGYAVPYPDYTDKLIF. The CDR3 DNA reads TGTGCTCTTGGGGACCCGTTGGGTACTGGGGGATACGCGGTTCCGTACCCCGATTACACCGATAAACTCATCTTT.

This clone was seen a few times. This sequence joins TRDV3 and TRDJ1; D remains ambiguous. CDR1 and CDR2 from the germline V gene are TVYSNPD and GDNSRS (reference sequence). CDR3 length: 15 residues. V lost 1 base, J lost 7 bases, and 22 bases lay in between. The CDR3 protein is CAFKAPRSPGFKLIF. CDR3 coding DNA: TGTGCCTTTAAGGCCCCCAGGTCTCCGGGGTTTAAACTCATCTTT. The full variable domain, with the rest looked up from reference TRDV3 and TRDJ1, is CDKVTQSSPDQTVASGSEVVLLCTYDTVYSNPDLFWYRIRPDYSFQFVFYGDNSRSEGADFTQGRFSVKHILTQKAFHLVISPVRTEDSATYYCAFKAPRSPGFKLIFGKGTRVTVEP.

The chain combines TRDV1 with TRDJ1; 11 bases are a match to TRDD3. CDR3 length: 23 amino acids. V gave up 4 bases and J gave up 0 bases; unmatched junction bases: 25. Germline CDR1 and CDR2: TSWWSYY and QGS. CDR3 DNA: TGTGCTCTTGGGGGTGGGTCCGTGGCCTTAAGTAACTGGGGGATATCATACACCGATAAACTCATCTTT. Translating it yields CALGGGSVALSNWGISYTDKLIF.

J is TRDJ1 and V is TRDV1; 13 bases map to TRDD3. The V and J ends lost 2 bases and 9 bases, in that order; junction bases with no gene match: 30. Germline V gene lookup returns CDR1 TSWWSYY and CDR2 QGS. The CDR3 is 23 residues long. CDR3 sequence: CALGEEEFLPTTLPYWGIRQLIF. For the CDR3, the DNA is TGTGCTCTTGGGGAAGAAGAATTCCTTCCTACAACACTACCTTACTGGGGGATACGGCAACTCATCTTT.

This clone showed up just a few times. The chain links TRDV1 to TRDJ1; 13 nucleotides align to TRDD3. The CDR3 totals 22 residues. Germline trimming cut 0 bases from V and 2 bases from J; bases unmatched to any gene: 18. CDR1 and CDR2 (germline): TSWWSYY, QGS. CDR3 amino acids: CALGELAKAYWGIRGSTDKLIF. The DNA for the CDR3 is TGTGCTCTTGGGGAACTAGCGAAAGCGTACTGGGGGATACGGGGTTCGACCGATAAACTCATCTTT.

This clone was found once. The chain couples TRDV1 to TRDJ1; D remains unclear. The V and J ends lost 0 bases and 3 bases respectively, with 14 bases between them. This CDR3 is built from 16 residues. Germline V gene sequence: CDR1 TSWWSYY, CDR2 QGS. The CDR3 DNA follows: TGTGCTCTTGGGGAACTCCTATCAATTGGTCCCGATAAACTCATCTTT. Residues: CALGELLSIGPDKLIF.

This clone was detected only once. The J gene is TRDJ1, the V gene TRDV1, with D uncertain. Germline V lookup: CDR1 TSWWSYY, CDR2 QGS. The CDR3 contains 20 residues. Trimming took 0 bases from V and 2 from J, leaving 25 bases between them. The CDR3 region has the DNA TGTGCTCTTGGGGAACTTTCGTCACAATGGAGGGCGTTTAAGACCGATAAACTCATCTTT. It codes for CALGELSSQWRAFKTDKLIF.

The gene calls are TRDV1 and TRDJ1, with 7 bases identical to TRDD2. The V and J ends lost 3 bases and 0 bases, in that order; junction bases with no gene match: 10. The CDR3 is 17 amino acids. The germline gives CDR1 TSWWSYY, CDR2 QGS. CDR3 DNA: TGTGCTCTTGGGGATTCCTACCCGGGGGTTTACACCGATAAACTCATCTTT. Its protein is CALGDSYPGVYTDKLIF.

The chain uses TRDV1 and TRDJ1; 7 positions match TRDD3. This CDR3 is 21 amino acids long. The ends lost 6 bases at V and 0 bases at J; junction bases unmatched: 25. CDR1 is TSWWSYY, CDR2 QGS, per germline. The CDR3 sequence is CALGSYGWGGKYGPYTDKLIF. CDR3 sequence (DNA): TGTGCTCTTGGATCATATGGCTGGGGGGGGAAGTACGGACCGTACACCGATAAACTCATCTTT.